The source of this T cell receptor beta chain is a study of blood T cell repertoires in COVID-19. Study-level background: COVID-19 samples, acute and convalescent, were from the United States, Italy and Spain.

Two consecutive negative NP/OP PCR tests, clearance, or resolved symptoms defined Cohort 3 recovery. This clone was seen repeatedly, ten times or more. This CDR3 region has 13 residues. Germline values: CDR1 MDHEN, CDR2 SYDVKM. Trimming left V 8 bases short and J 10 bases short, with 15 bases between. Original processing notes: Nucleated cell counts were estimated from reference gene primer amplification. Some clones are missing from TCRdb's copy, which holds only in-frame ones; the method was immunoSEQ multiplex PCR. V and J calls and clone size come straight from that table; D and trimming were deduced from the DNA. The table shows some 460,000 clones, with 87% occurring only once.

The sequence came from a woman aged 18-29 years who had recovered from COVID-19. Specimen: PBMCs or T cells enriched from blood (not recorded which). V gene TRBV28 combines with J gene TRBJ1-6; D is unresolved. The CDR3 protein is CASGNNEASPLHF. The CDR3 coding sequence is TGTGCCAGCGGAAACAATGAGGCCTCACCCCTCCACTTT.